The sequence of this T cell receptor (beta chain) was determined in a study of graft-versus-host responses after intestinal transplantation. About the study: Recipients received multivisceral, liver-intestinal, or isolated intestinal transplants. Study-wide findings and caveats: The highest levels of circulating GvH clones went along with early declines in HvG clones after transplant. Present in recipient marrow, GvH clones included some that appeared first in ileum or blood.

The germline V gene encodes CDR1 MDHEN and CDR2 SYDVKM. This CDR3 has 16 amino acids. Sequencing was performed with immunoSEQ multiplex PCR; in TCRdb, only in-frame clones are kept and a portion is missing. The table has thousands of clones, approximately 33% seen once. On this clone itself: A read error may account for a junction end that differs from germline. The same CDR3 can be traced to other DNA sequences in this sample.

Irradiated stimulators labeled with violet dye, approximately 200,000 in number, were plated with approximately 200,000 CFSE-labeled responders. Responder CD3+CD4+ and CD3+CD8+ cells that were proliferating and CFSE-low were sorted after the reaction. The source material was alloreactive CD8+ T cells from a mixed lymphocyte reaction culture, sampled before transplantation. Subset noted: CFSE-low proliferating T cells sorted from roughly 6-day pre-transplant mixed lymphocyte reaction (GvH or HvG direction). The chain employs TRBV28 and TRBJ2-1; TRBD2 matches at 14 bases. This clonotype was sampled from a human patient who was an organ donor for intestinal transplantation. Here the CDR3 DNA reads TGTGCCAGCAGTTCCGGGACTAGCGGGAGTAGTGATGAACAGTTCTTC. Protein product: CASSSGTSGSSDEQFF.